This passage covers 21 T cell receptor beta chains from one sample sequenced in a study of T cells in Graves' hyperthyroidism and ophthalmopathy. Amplification yielded TCR beta CDR3 regions, with RNA transcripts as the source. A set of HTBI primers served as the primers for a first-round RT-PCR of the TCR CDR3. TCRdb fed the multiplex PCR reads into MiXCR, producing one record per CDR3 protein. The sample contains hundreds of thousands of distinct CDR3 sequences, approximately 14% of which appear only once. Sequencing was performed on blood. These TCRs come from a woman aged 18-29 years with Graves' hyperthyroidism.

This clonotype was detected many times. J is TRBJ2-7 and V is TRBV20-1; 12 bases align to TRBD2. Germline loops: CDR1 DFQATT, CDR2 SNEGSKA (reference sequence). The V gene end was trimmed by 5 bases and the J gene end by 3 bases; junction bases not matched to a gene: 2. This CDR3 has 13 amino acids. CDR3 residues: CSALAGGNYEQYF. The CDR3 DNA follows: TGCAGTGCTCTAGCGGGAGGGAACTACGAGCAGTACTTC.

This clonotype showed up many times. This sequence joins TRBV27 and TRBJ2-3; TRBD2 matches 7 bases. CDR1 is MNHEY, CDR2 SMNVEV, per germline (reference sequence). CDR3 length: 14 residues. Trimming at V came to 3 bases and at J to 6 bases, leaving 6 bases not matched to a gene. In nucleotides, the CDR3 is TGTGCCAGCAGTTTGGGGGGGATACTGGATACGCAGTATTTT. Protein product: CASSLGGILDTQYF.

This clonotype was counted a few times. The chain uses TRBV29-1 and TRBJ2-7, with 10 bases aligning to TRBD2. Trimming took 7 bases from V and 4 from J; bases not matched to a gene: 7. CDR3 length equals 13 residues. Germline assignment: CDR1 SQVTM and CDR2 ANQGSEA. This CDR3 reads CSGESAGGYEQYF. DNA of the CDR3: TGCAGCGGAGAATCAGCGGGAGGGTACGAGCAGTACTTC.

This clonotype has at least ten counts. The genes are TRBV28 and TRBJ2-3, with D perhaps being TRBD1 or TRBD2 (5 bases each). CDR3 length equals 15 residues. The V gene's germline CDR1 is MDHEN and CDR2 SYDVKM. Trimming pared 5 bases from V and 2 bases from J, leaving 14 bases between. DNA for the CDR3: TGTGCCAGCAGTCCCCCCGGGACCCTCACAGATACGCAGTATTTT. Translating it yields CASSPPGTLTDTQYF.

This clonotype appeared many times. The chain uses TRBV3-1 and TRBJ2-7, with 10 positions matching TRBD1. The ends lost 4 bases at V and 2 bases at J; junction bases unmatched: 5. The CDR3 totals 15 residues. Germline assignment: CDR1 LGHDT and CDR2 YNNKEL (reference sequence). The CDR3 is CASSPLGQGAYEQYF. The DNA for the CDR3 is TGTGCCAGCAGCCCTCTAGGACAGGGGGCCTACGAGCAGTACTTC.

In its sample, this clonotype was seen many times. The rearrangement joins TRBV2 to TRBJ1-5; D is uncertain. V was cut by 3 bases and J by 9 bases, with 9 bases left in between. The CDR3 totals 12 residues. Germline assignment: CDR1 SNHLY and CDR2 FYNNEI. The CDR3 region is CASSEGSTPQHF. CDR3 coding DNA: TGTGCCAGCAGTGAGGGGTCAACGCCCCAGCATTTT.

Ten or more counts support this clonotype. In DNA form, the CDR3 reads TGCAGTGTTCCTGGGACCCACAGGATGTCCTACGAGCAGTACTTC. The encoded protein is CSVPGTHRMSYEQYF. The chain recombines TRBV20-1 with TRBJ2-7; D is tentatively TRBD1 or TRBD2 (5 bases each). Trimming cost V 7 bases and J 1 base, with 20 bases left between them. CDR3 length: 15 residues. Per germline, CDR1 DFQATT and CDR2 SNEGSKA (reference sequence).

The gene calls are TRBV19 and TRBJ1-4, with TRBD1 as a possible D gene (5 bases). Germline V gives CDR1 LNHDA, CDR2 SQIVND (reference sequence). The CDR3 extends over 14 amino acids. V was trimmed by 4 bases and J by 5 bases, leaving 11 bases between them. CDR3 sequence (DNA): TGTGCCAGTAGTACCCGGGACCTGAATGAAAAACTGTTTTTT. Translating it yields CASSTRDLNEKLFF.

V and J are TRBV15 and TRBJ2-3, with D possibly matching TRBD2 (6 bases). Germline lookup yields CDR1 LNHNV and CDR2 YYDKDF (reference sequence). The CDR3 extends over 15 amino acids. Trimming took 0 bases from V and 7 from J, leaving 14 bases between them. The CDR3 DNA reads as TGTGCCACCAGCAGAGATCTCCGGGGGAGCCATACGCAGTATTTT. Protein product: CATSRDLRGSHTQYF.

Ten or more counts support this clonotype. This sequence joins TRBV7-9 and TRBJ2-7; maybe TRBD1 (5 bases). This CDR3 comprises 14 residues. In germline, CDR1 is SEHNR, CDR2 FQNEAQ (reference sequence). Trimming pared 8 bases from V and 5 bases from J, leaving 19 bases between. CDR3 loop: CASLSGQGGHEQYF. The DNA of the CDR3 is TGTGCCAGCCTTTCGGGTCAGGGTGGACACGAGCAGTACTTC.

This clonotype was seen many times. The gene calls are TRBV30 and TRBJ1-1; D is ambiguous. The V end lost 3 bases, the J end lost 1 base, and 12 bases lay between the germline ends. Germline CDR1 GTSNPN, CDR2 SVGIG (reference sequence). This CDR3 comprises 14 residues. The CDR3 is CAWRYLLGNTEAFF. As DNA, the CDR3 is TGTGCCTGGAGATATCTTCTTGGGAACACTGAAGCTTTCTTT.

The chain joins TRBV7-9 to TRBJ2-3; D possibly corresponds to TRBD2 (5 bases). The CDR3 length is 18 residues. The germline V gene has CDR1 SEHNR and CDR2 FQNEAQ (reference sequence). V was shortened by 2 bases and J by 1 base, with 19 bases between the two germline ends. CDR3 nucleotides: TGTGCCAGCAGCTTAAGTCACTCGTCCCTCGGGGGCACAGATACGCAGTATTTT. Its protein is CASSLSHSSLGGTDTQYF.

The chain couples TRBV19 to TRBJ2-3; 7 bases map to TRBD2. The length of the CDR3 is 15 residues. From germline, CDR1 is LNHDA and CDR2 SQIVND (reference sequence). The J segment lost 6 bases and the V segment lost 10 bases, leaving 16 bases of the junction unmatched. The CDR3 here is CATKTRLAISDTQYF. The CDR3, as DNA: TGTGCCACCAAAACCCGACTAGCAATTTCCGATACGCAGTATTTT. Based on the CDR3 plus reference TRBV19 and TRBJ2-3, the full variable domain is DGGITQSPKYLFRKEGQNVTLSCEQNLNHDAMYWYRQDPGQGLRLIYYSQIVNDFQKGDIAEGYSVSREKKESFPLTVTSAQKNPTAFYLCATKTRLAISDTQYFGPGTRLTVL.

A word on this clonotype: A clone one base away is much larger, so this may be a read error. The J gene is TRBJ2-3, the V gene TRBV29-1; D is undetermined. The CDR3 loop spans 12 amino acids. Per germline, CDR1 SQVTM and CDR2 ANQGSEA. The CDR3 spells CSVEGNTDTQCF. The CDR3 DNA follows: TGCAGCGTTGAAGGAAACACAGATACGCAGTGTTTT.

A note on this clonotype: One junction end disagrees with the germline gene, perhaps due to a read error. The gene calls are TRBV11-2 and TRBJ2-7; a possible D gene is TRBD2 (5 bases). There are 13 residues in the CDR3. In germline, CDR1 is SGHAT, CDR2 FQNNGV. CDR3 in DNA: TGTACCAGCAGCTTAGTCCGCGGGTACGAGCAGCACTTC. This codes for CTSSLVRGYEQHF.

This clonotype was counted at least ten times. The chain employs TRBV7-2 and TRBJ2-1, with D possibly TRBD2 on 5 matching bases. The CDR3 extends over 13 amino acids. Germline CDR1 reads SGHTA; CDR2 reads FQGNSA. V was trimmed by 1 base and J by 10 bases, leaving 11 bases between them. DNA for the CDR3: TGTGCCAGCAGCTTAGAAGCGGTTGGGGAGCAGTTCTTC. This sequence encodes CASSLEAVGEQFF.

In its sample, this clonotype was seen a few times. In DNA, the CDR3 is TGTGCCATCAGTGTAAAATTTGCAGATGGCTACACCTTC. It yields the protein CAISVKFADGYTF. The V call is TRBV10-3, the J call TRBJ1-2; the D is unclear. Germline CDR1 ENHRY, CDR2 SYGVKD. This CDR3 comprises 13 residues. The germline V and J ends were trimmed by 4 bases and 6 bases, with 12 bases remaining between them.

In its sample, this clonotype was seen once. CDR3 coding DNA: TGCGCCAGCAGCTTAGCAGGGGATAGCGGGAGGGGGGTAGGCTACGGTGAGCAGTTCTTC. Translating gives CASSLAGDSGRGVGYGEQFF. V is TRBV5-1 and J is TRBJ2-1; 11 nucleotides agree with TRBD2. Trimming at V came to 2 bases and at J to 9 bases, leaving 22 bases not matched to a gene. The germline gives CDR1 SGHRS, CDR2 YFSETQ. The CDR3 consists of 20 residues.

This clonotype occurred many times. The chain couples TRBV7-8 to TRBJ2-3; D gene unclear. Germline lookup yields CDR1 SGHVS and CDR2 FQNEAQ. The CDR3 runs 14 residues. The V end was cut by 3 bases, the J end by 6 bases, with 13 bases between. For the CDR3, the DNA is TGTGCCAGCAGCTTGTACGGCGTGGCGGATACGCAGTATTTT. This sequence encodes CASSLYGVADTQYF.

The table lists this clonotype with a few counts. The chain employs TRBV7-8 and TRBJ2-2; 7 bases are a match to TRBD1. The CDR3 extends over 13 amino acids. From germline, CDR1 is SGHVS and CDR2 FQNEAQ. The V gene end was trimmed by 6 bases and the J gene end by 6 bases; junction bases not matched to a gene: 4. CDR3 sequence reads: CASSSRGPGELFF. CDR3 bases: TGTGCCAGCAGTTCGAGGGGGCCCGGGGAGCTGTTTTTT.

The CDR3 DNA is TGCAGCGCGGGAGTTTCCTACAATGAGCAGTTCTTC. The encoded protein is CSAGVSYNEQFF. The chain uses TRBV29-1 and TRBJ2-1, with D perhaps matching TRBD2 (6 bases). Looked up from germline, CDR1 is SQVTM and CDR2 is ANQGSEA. CDR3 size: 12 residues. The V end lost 7 bases, the J end lost 1 base, and 8 bases lay between the germline ends.